This TCR beta chain emerged from a study of regulatory T cells in long-lasting Graves disease. As to time point: persistent/refractory GD, antithyroid drugs over 5 years with positive TRAb. RNA from PBMCs was the source of the TCR library. To make TCR beta libraries, researchers used iRepertoire HTBI primers and Arm-PCR of CDR3 regions. Using its own MiXCR run on the multiplex PCR reads, TCRdb lists one record per CDR3 protein. This table holds approximately 290,000 distinct CDR3 sequences, 22% found once. Turning to this clonotype: No antigen is known for it.

General study results and limits: Persistent disease favored TRBV28, TRBJ1-2 and TRBJ2-5.

Germline V lookup: CDR1 DFQATT, CDR2 SNEGSKA (reference sequence). The CDR3 runs to 14 residues. Trimming stripped 0 bases from V and 2 bases from J, with 9 bases between. This receptor was taken from a female donor with Graves disease. Sequenced here: peripheral blood mononuclear cells (PBMCs), sampled when the disease was refractory, from a patient treated with antithyroid drugs. This chain uses TRBV20-1 with TRBJ2-3, with D uncertain. The CDR3 DNA follows: TGCAGTGCTAGAGATCCGGGCTCCACAGATACGCAGTATTTT. Its translation is CSARDPGSTDTQYF.